The 32 T cell receptor beta chains below come from one sample, sequenced in a study of CD8+CD57+ T cells in acquired aplastic anemia. For CDR3 and TCR beta VDJ profiling, genomic DNA was the template used. TCRdb re-called the reads with MiXCR, one entry per CDR3 protein. The sample shows roughly 120,000 distinct CDR3 sequences, 55% to 70% of them seen only once. Individuals selected for sequencing had exhibited CD8+CD57+ cell expansion on flow cytometry. Sequences were obtained from sorted CD4+, CD8+, or CD8+CD57+ T cells (not recorded which) from PBMCs. These receptors all come from a human donor with aplastic anemia.

Many counts were recorded for this clonotype. Given the absence of the conserved phenylalanine or tryptophan at the CDR3 end, a read error is likely. It is unclear where the CDR3 begins or ends on the DNA, so no DNA is shown, and the CDR3 is as TCRdb lists it. The chain employs TRBV6-1 and TRBJ2-1; TRBD2, the table's D call, was not compared with the DNA. The CDR3 extends over 13 residues, inclusive of both ends. The germline V gene encodes CDR1 MNHNS and CDR2 SASEGT. CDR3 protein: CASTDGREGPPLE.

A single count supports this clonotype. For the CDR3, the DNA is TGTGCCATCAGTGCCACTAGCGGGGAGAACGAGCAGTACTTC. Translating gives CAISATSGENEQYF. V and J are TRBV10-3 and TRBJ2-7, with TRBD2 identical over 10 bases. CDR3 size: 14 residues. V lost 4 bases, J lost 5 bases, and 5 bases stayed unmatched. CDR1 ENHRY and CDR2 SYGVKD come from the germline V gene.

This rearrangement joins TRBV3-1 to TRBJ1-5, with unresolved D. Per the germline V gene, CDR1 is LGHDT and CDR2 is YNNKEL (reference sequence). The germline V and J ends were trimmed by 3 bases and 3 bases, with 9 bases remaining between them. This CDR3 region has 14 residues. The CDR3 nucleotides are TGTGCCAGCAGCCAGCGCGGAATCAATCAGCCCCAGCATTTT. Its protein is CASSQRGINQPQHF.

This clonotype has at least ten counts. The chain uses TRBV4-1 and TRBJ2-7, with 11 bases aligning to TRBD2. The germline V gene has CDR1 MGHRA and CDR2 YSYEKL. This CDR3 contains 14 residues. Trimming at V came to 3 bases and at J to 2 bases, leaving 0 bases not matched to a gene. DNA for the CDR3: TGCGCCAGCAGCCAGACTAGCGGGGCCTACGAGCAGTACTTC. It codes for CASSQTSGAYEQYF.

The rearrangement joins TRBV6-5 to TRBJ2-7, with TRBD1 matching 7 bases. Germline assignment: CDR1 MNHEY and CDR2 SVGAGI. V dropped 4 bases and J dropped 1; count of bases not matched to a gene: 4. The CDR3 is made up of 14 amino acids. The CDR3 DNA is TGTGCCAGCAGTTTTGAGACAGGGTCCTACGAGCAGTACTTC. This codes for CASSFETGSYEQYF.

A few counts support this clonotype. The genes are TRBV6-2 or TRBV6-3 and TRBJ1-3, with 7 bases lining up with TRBD1. CDR3 size: 16 residues. The germline CDR1 and CDR2 sequences are MNHEY and SVGEGT. The J segment lost 2 bases and the V segment lost 6 bases, leaving 10 bases of the junction unmatched. CDR3 nucleotide sequence: TGTGCCAGCAGGACCACCACAGGGGAAGCTGGAAACACCATATATTTT. It specifies CASRTTTGEAGNTIYF.

The rearrangement links TRBV24-1 to TRBJ2-1; tentatively, D is TRBD1 or TRBD2 (6 bases each). Germline CDR1 reads KGHDR; CDR2 reads SFDVKD. This CDR3 has 14 amino acids. V was clipped by 4 bases and J by 8 bases, with 14 bases between them. The CDR3 bases are TGTGCCACCAGTGACCCGGGGGCAGGGGATGAGCAGTTCTTC. Its translation: CATSDPGAGDEQFF.

The rearrangement uses TRBV2 and TRBJ2-6, with D unresolved. Between the trimmed V and J ends, which lost 11 bases and 2 bases, there was a span of 7 bases. The CDR3 is 12 residues long. Germline V CDR1 and CDR2: SNHLY, FYNNEI. DNA for the CDR3: TGTGCCTGCGAGGCTGGGGCCAACGTCCTGACTTTC. Translating gives CACEAGANVLTF.

This clonotype was observed at least ten times. The chain couples TRBV13 to TRBJ2-7, with TRBD1 identical over 9 bases. The V gene's germline CDR1 is PRHDT and CDR2 FYEKMQ (reference sequence). This CDR3 has 14 residues. V lost 5 bases to trimming and J lost 3 bases; unmatched junction nucleotides: 5. CDR3 amino acids: CASSNRDRDYEQYF. The CDR3 nucleotides are TGTGCCAGCAGCAACCGGGACAGGGACTACGAGCAGTACTTC.

This clonotype was picked up a small number of times. This rearrangement joins TRBV5-1 to TRBJ2-1; D might be TRBD1 or TRBD2, each matching 5 bases. V was cut by 3 bases and J by 10 bases, with 14 bases left in between. CDR1 is SGHRS and CDR2 is YFSETQ in the germline V gene. The CDR3 sequence is 13 residues long. CDR3: CASSSGTDGEQFF. CDR3 sequence (DNA): TGCGCCAGCAGCTCGGGGACCGATGGGGAGCAGTTCTTC. Together with reference TRBV5-1 and TRBJ2-1, the CDR3 gives the full variable domain: KAGVTQTPRYLIKTRGQQVTLSCSPISGHRSVSWYQQTPGQGLQFLFEYFSETQRNKGNFPGRFSGRQFSNSRSEMNVSTLELGDSALYLCASSSGTDGEQFFGPGTRLTVL.

This clonotype occurred many times. The chain is built from TRBV10-3 and TRBJ2-1, with D unclear. Trimming cost V 8 bases and J 6 bases, with 11 bases left between them. The CDR3 totals 12 residues. Germline V lookup: CDR1 ENHRY, CDR2 SYGVKD. This CDR3 reads CAIGAPSNEQFF. The DNA for the CDR3 is TGTGCCATCGGTGCCCCTAGCAATGAGCAGTTCTTC.

As to this clonotype: A much larger clone differs by one base, so this may be a read error. The gene calls are TRBV27 and TRBJ2-7; D is unresolved. Judging by the DNA end, TRBJ2-1 fits better; the J call may be wrong. Germline assignment: CDR1 MNHEY and CDR2 SMNVEV (reference sequence). CDR3 length equals 13 residues. The CDR3 protein is CASSLAVSYEQFF. In DNA, the CDR3 is TGTGCCAGCAGTTTAGCTGTCTCCTACGAGCAGTTCTTC.

The chain uses TRBV29-1 and TRBJ2-5; 8 bases line up with TRBD1. The CDR3 is made up of 16 amino acids. Germline CDR1 SQVTM, CDR2 ANQGSEA. The ends lost 0 bases at V and 0 bases at J; junction bases unmatched: 6. The DNA of the CDR3 is TGCAGCGTTGAAGACTGGACAGGGCCCGACCAAGAGACCCAGTACTTC. Its protein product is CSVEDWTGPDQETQYF.

The chain employs TRBV4-1 and TRBJ2-3; 8 bases fit TRBD2. With 1 base clipped from V and 4 bases from J, the junction kept 13 bases outside the gene matches. CDR3 length: 18 residues. Germline CDR1 reads MGHRA; CDR2 reads YSYEKL. The CDR3 spells CASSQAPRAGGLADTQYF. The CDR3 region has the DNA TGCGCCAGCAGCCAAGCGCCGCGGGCGGGAGGCCTGGCAGATACGCAGTATTTT.

This clonotype was observed many times. The chain combines TRBV20-1 with TRBJ2-5, with D possibly being TRBD1 or TRBD2 (6 bases each). V was clipped by 1 base and J by 0 bases, with 12 bases between them. The CDR3 loop spans 15 amino acids. Germline-derived CDR1 and CDR2 are DFQATT and SNEGSKA (reference sequence). CDR3 loop: CSARGGDIYQETQYF. CDR3 bases: TGCAGTGCTAGAGGGGGGGACATCTACCAAGAGACCCAGTACTTC.

The V and J genes are TRBV10-3 and TRBJ2-5, with D possibly being TRBD1 or TRBD2 (5 bases each). V shed 6 bases and J shed 5 bases, with 13 bases lying between them. There are 13 residues in the CDR3. In germline, CDR1 is ENHRY, CDR2 SYGVKD. The CDR3 region is CAIRGQGDETQYF. In DNA, the CDR3 is TGTGCCATCAGGGGGCAGGGAGACGAGACCCAGTACTTC.

The rearrangement joins TRBV7-4 to TRBJ2-7; unclear D gene. CDR3 length equals 13 residues. Trimming took off 3 bases at V and 2 bases at J, with 8 bases between the two ends. The germline gives CDR1 SGHVT, CDR2 SQSDAQ. The CDR3 reads CASSFGRPYEQYF. CDR3 coding DNA: TGTGCCAGCAGCTTCGGCAGACCCTACGAGCAGTACTTC. The full variable domain, completed using reference TRBV7-4 and TRBJ2-7, is GAGVSQSPRYKVAKRGRDVALRCDSISGHVTLYWYRQTLGQGSEVLTYSQSDAQRDKSGRPSGRFSAERPERSVSTLKIQRTEQGDSAVYLCASSFGRPYEQYFGPGTRLTVT.

This chain uses TRBV29-1 with TRBJ1-2, with D possibly being TRBD1 (5 bases). V gave up 6 bases and J gave up 6 bases, with 11 bases separating them. Per germline, CDR1 SQVTM and CDR2 ANQGSEA. There are 11 residues in the CDR3. CDR3 DNA sequence: TGCAGCGTGGGGACGGGGGATGGCTACACCTTC. It yields the protein CSVGTGDGYTF. The full variable domain, its missing parts supplied by reference TRBV29-1 and TRBJ1-2, is SAVISQKPSRDICQRGTSLTIQCQVDSQVTMMFWYRQQPGQSLTLIATANQGSEATYESGFVIDKFPISRPNLTFSTLTVSNMSPEDSSIYLCSVGTGDGYTFGSGTRLTVV.

V is TRBV5-1 and J is TRBJ1-5; D is possibly TRBD1 (6 bases). The V gene's germline CDR1 is SGHRS and CDR2 YFSETQ. With 8 bases removed from V and 0 bases from J, the gap between germline ends came to 15 bases. This CDR3 spans 15 amino acids. CDR3: CARMDSGDSNQPQHF. The CDR3 region has the DNA TGCGCCAGGATGGACAGTGGGGATAGCAATCAGCCCCAGCATTTT.

The V gene is TRBV5-4, the J gene TRBJ2-7, with D hard to call. V was trimmed by 5 bases and J by 6 bases, leaving 15 bases between them. Per the germline V gene, CDR1 is SGHNT and CDR2 is YYREEE (reference sequence). CDR3 length: 13 residues. This chain's CDR3 is CASSQYGRPEQYF. The CDR3 nucleotides read TGTGCCAGCAGTCAGTACGGTCGGCCCGAGCAGTACTTC.

This chain uses TRBV19 with TRBJ1-2; D gene unclear. V was trimmed by 2 bases and J by 8 bases, leaving 15 bases between them. The CDR3 has 14 residues. The germline V gene encodes CDR1 LNHDA and CDR2 SQIVND (reference sequence). DNA for the CDR3: TGTGCCAGTAGTATACAAGGAGGTATGAGAGGCTACACCTTC. As protein: CASSIQGGMRGYTF. Using reference TRBV19 and TRBJ1-2 for the parts outside the CDR3, the full variable domain is DGGITQSPKYLFRKEGQNVTLSCEQNLNHDAMYWYRQDPGQGLRLIYYSQIVNDFQKGDIAEGYSVSREKKESFPLTVTSAQKNPTAFYLCASSIQGGMRGYTFGSGTRLTVV.

This clonotype occurred many times. J is TRBJ1-2 and V is TRBV19; 11 bases fit TRBD1. The CDR3 is 14 residues long. V trimming: 5 bases; J trimming: 7 bases; junction bases outside the gene matches: 6. Germline values: CDR1 LNHDA, CDR2 SQIVND (reference sequence). The CDR3: CASSEGQGVGGYTF. CDR3 DNA: TGTGCCAGTAGTGAGGGACAGGGGGTTGGTGGCTACACCTTC.

The chain combines TRBV7-6 with TRBJ1-2, with TRBD1 matching 7 bases. In germline, CDR1 is SGHVS, CDR2 FNYEAQ. V lost 8 bases and J lost 4; bases outside the gene matches: 7. The CDR3 loop spans 13 amino acids. CDR3 residues: CASGGGAIYGYTF. In DNA, the CDR3 is TGTGCCAGCGGAGGGGGCGCAATCTATGGCTACACCTTC.

V is TRBV24-1 and J is TRBJ2-2; D ambiguous. This CDR3 is 18 amino acids long. V was shortened by 6 bases and J by 0 bases, with 19 bases between the two germline ends. Germline loops: CDR1 KGHDR, CDR2 SFDVKD. CDR3 loop: CATSNTIRGPANTGELFF. The CDR3 nucleotides read TGTGCCACCAGTAATACGATCCGTGGCCCTGCGAACACCGGGGAGCTGTTTTTT.

The V and J genes are TRBV10-3 and TRBJ1-1; D possibly corresponds to TRBD1 (5 bases). This CDR3 spans 14 amino acids. Looked up from germline, CDR1 is ENHRY and CDR2 is SYGVKD. V gave up 4 bases and J gave up 0 bases, with 9 bases separating them. CDR3 loop: CAISVDSLNTEAFF. The CDR3 DNA reads TGTGCCATCAGTGTTGACAGTTTGAACACTGAAGCTTTCTTT.

The J gene is TRBJ2-7, the V gene TRBV6-5, with D possibly TRBD1 on 6 matching bases. Germline loops: CDR1 MNHEY, CDR2 SVGAGI. Trimming shortened V by 3 bases and J by 8 bases, and 20 bases separated the two germline ends. The CDR3 has 15 amino acids. The CDR3 loop reads CASSYWGPGVWKQYF. The CDR3 DNA is TGTGCCAGCAGTTATTGGGGCCCAGGGGTATGGAAGCAGTACTTC.

This clonotype has only a few counts. This chain joins TRBV6-2 or TRBV6-3 and TRBJ2-1; a weak D match, TRBD1 (6 bases). Germline V gene sequence: CDR1 MNHEY, CDR2 SVGEGT. This CDR3 is 15 amino acids long. Trimming removed 6 bases from V and 0 bases from J, with 12 bases in between. The DNA of the CDR3 is TGTGCCAGCAGCCGGGCCAGGGGCTCCTACAATGAGCAGTTCTTC. This translates into CASSRARGSYNEQFF.

The chain links TRBV29-1 to TRBJ1-1, with TRBD1 identical over 8 bases. J was trimmed by 11 bases and V by 6 bases; bases with no gene match: 17. The CDR3 has 14 residues. Germline CDR1 reads SQVTM; CDR2 reads ANQGSEA. The DNA of the CDR3 is TGCAGCGTCCTCCCGGGACAGGCGGAAGGTGTGGCTTTCTTT. Translating gives CSVLPGQAEGVAFF.

J is TRBJ2-1 and V is TRBV5-6, with D possibly being TRBD1 (5 bases). The CDR3 length is 14 residues. With 1 base removed from V and 8 bases from J, the gap between germline ends came to 13 bases. The germline V gene has CDR1 SGHDT and CDR2 YYEEEE. This CDR3 reads CASSLSRVPHEQFF. The CDR3 nucleotides read TGTGCCAGCAGCTTGTCCAGGGTACCGCATGAGCAGTTCTTC. The complete variable domain, with remaining parts taken from reference TRBV5-6 and TRBJ2-1, reads DAGVTQSPTHLIKTRGQQVTLRCSPKSGHDTVSWYQQALGQGPQFIFQYYEEEERQRGNFPDRFSGHQFPNYSSELNVNALLLGDSALYLCASSLSRVPHEQFFGPGTRLTVL.

The genes are TRBV24-1 and TRBJ2-3; 11 nucleotides align to TRBD1. V was clipped by 4 bases and J by 7 bases; unmatched bases: 6. Germline V gives CDR1 KGHDR, CDR2 SFDVKD. The CDR3 is 15 residues long. The CDR3 sequence: CATSDQGQGANTQYF. The CDR3 DNA reads TGTGCCACCAGTGACCAAGGACAGGGGGCAAATACGCAGTATTTT.

J is TRBJ1-1 and V is TRBV7-3; no reliable D call. V was clipped by 6 bases and J by 0 bases, with 8 bases between them. The CDR3 is made up of 13 amino acids. In germline, CDR1 is SGHTA, CDR2 FQGTGA. The CDR3 nucleotides read TGTGCCAGCAGATCCACAGTGAACACTGAAGCTTTCTTT. Its protein product is CASRSTVNTEAFF.

This clonotype was detected a few times. J is TRBJ1-5 and V is TRBV5-8; the D gene is possibly TRBD1 (5 bases). V lost 0 bases to trimming and J lost 6 bases, with 10 bases between them. The CDR3 contains 14 residues. The V gene's germline CDR1 is SGHTS and CDR2 YDEGEE. CDR3: CASSLGPGSQPQHF. The CDR3 DNA reads TGTGCCAGCAGCTTGGGGCCAGGGAGTCAGCCCCAGCATTTT. The variable domain in full, completed from reference TRBV5-8 and TRBJ1-5, reads EAGVTQSPTHLIKTRGQQATLRCSPISGHTSVYWYQQALGLGLQFLLWYDEGEERNRGNFPPRFSGRQFPNYSSELNVNALELEDSALYLCASSLGPGSQPQHFGDGTRLSIL.